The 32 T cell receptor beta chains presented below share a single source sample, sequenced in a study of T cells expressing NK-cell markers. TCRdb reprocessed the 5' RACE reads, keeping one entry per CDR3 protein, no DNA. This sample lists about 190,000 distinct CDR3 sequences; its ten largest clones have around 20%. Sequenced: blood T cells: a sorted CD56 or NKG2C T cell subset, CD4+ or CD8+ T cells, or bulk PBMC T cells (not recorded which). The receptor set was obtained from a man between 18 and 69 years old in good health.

The chain's CDR3 is CASSQAVGEGYTF. The rearrangement links TRBV12-3 or TRBV12-4 to TRBJ1-2; TCRdb selects TRBD1, and the lack of DNA leaves this call unchecked. The CDR3 extends over 13 amino acids.

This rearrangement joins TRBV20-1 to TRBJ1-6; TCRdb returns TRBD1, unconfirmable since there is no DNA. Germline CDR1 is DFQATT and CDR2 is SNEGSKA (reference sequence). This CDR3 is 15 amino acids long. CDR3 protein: CSARERDSYNSPLHF.

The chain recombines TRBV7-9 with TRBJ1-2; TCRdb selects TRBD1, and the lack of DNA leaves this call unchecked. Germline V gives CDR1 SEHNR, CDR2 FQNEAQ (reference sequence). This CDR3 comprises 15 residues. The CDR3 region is CASSSTGKTNYGYTF.

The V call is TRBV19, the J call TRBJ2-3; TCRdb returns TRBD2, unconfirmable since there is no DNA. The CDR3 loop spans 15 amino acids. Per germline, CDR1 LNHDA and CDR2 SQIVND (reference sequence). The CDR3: CASSTLAVSTDTQYF.

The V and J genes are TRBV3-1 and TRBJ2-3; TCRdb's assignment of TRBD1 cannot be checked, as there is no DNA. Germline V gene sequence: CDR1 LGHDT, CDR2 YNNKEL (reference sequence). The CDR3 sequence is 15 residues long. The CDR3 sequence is CASSPREVSTDTQYF.

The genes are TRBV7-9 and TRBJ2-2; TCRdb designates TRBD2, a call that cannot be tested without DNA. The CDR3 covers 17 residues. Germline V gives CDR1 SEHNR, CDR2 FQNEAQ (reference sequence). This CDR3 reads CASSAVGSSGGTGELFF.

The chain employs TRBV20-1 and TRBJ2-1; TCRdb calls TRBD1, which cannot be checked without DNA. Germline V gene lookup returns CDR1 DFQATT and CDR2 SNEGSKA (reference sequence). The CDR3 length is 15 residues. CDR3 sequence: CSARDLSGGAREQFF.

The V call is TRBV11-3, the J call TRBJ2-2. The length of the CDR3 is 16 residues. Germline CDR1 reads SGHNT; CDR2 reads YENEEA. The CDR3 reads CASSWDGVRGTGELFF. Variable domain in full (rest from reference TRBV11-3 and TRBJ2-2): EAGVVQSPRYKIIEKKQPVAFWCNPISGHNTLYWYLQNLGQGPELLIRYENEEAVDDSQLPKDRFSAERLKGVDSTLKIQPAELGDSAVYLCASSWDGVRGTGELFFGEGSRLTVL.

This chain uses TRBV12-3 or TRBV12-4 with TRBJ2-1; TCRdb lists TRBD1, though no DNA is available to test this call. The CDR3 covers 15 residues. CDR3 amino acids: CASSFWDPTNGEQFF.

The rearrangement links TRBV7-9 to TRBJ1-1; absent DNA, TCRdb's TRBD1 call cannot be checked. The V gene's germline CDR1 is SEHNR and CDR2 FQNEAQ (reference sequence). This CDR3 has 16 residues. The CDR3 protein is CASSPGQAVGNTEAFF.

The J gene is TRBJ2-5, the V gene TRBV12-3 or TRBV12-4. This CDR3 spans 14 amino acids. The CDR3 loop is CASSLFHREETQYF.

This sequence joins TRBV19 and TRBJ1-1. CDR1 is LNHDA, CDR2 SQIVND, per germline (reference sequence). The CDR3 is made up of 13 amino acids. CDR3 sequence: CASTVTVNTEAFF.

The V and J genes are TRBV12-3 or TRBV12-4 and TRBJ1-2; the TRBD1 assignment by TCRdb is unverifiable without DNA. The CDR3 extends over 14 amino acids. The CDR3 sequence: CASSDPTGGNGYTF.

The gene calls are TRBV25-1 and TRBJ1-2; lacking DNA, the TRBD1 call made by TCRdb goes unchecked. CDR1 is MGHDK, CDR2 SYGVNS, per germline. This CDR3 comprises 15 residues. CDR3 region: CASSEGGQGAHGYTF.

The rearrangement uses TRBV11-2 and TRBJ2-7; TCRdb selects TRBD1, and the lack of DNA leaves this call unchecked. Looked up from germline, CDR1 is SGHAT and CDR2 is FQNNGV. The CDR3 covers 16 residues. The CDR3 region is CASSPGGRDSWHEQYF.

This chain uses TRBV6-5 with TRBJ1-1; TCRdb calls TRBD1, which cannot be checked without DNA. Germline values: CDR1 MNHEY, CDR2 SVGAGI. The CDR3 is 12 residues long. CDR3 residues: CASSYTDRGAFF.

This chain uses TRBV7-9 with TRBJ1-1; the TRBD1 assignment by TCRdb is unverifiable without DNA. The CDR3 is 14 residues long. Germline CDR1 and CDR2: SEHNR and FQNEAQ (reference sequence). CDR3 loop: CASSSTGMNTEAFF.

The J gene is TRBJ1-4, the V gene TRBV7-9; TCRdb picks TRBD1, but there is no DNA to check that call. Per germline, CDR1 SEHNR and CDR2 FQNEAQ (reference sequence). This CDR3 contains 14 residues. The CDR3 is CASRKDRENEKLFF.

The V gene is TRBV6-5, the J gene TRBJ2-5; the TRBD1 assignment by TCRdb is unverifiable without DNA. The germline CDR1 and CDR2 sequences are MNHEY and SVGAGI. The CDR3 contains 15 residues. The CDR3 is CASSYHAGQGETQYF.

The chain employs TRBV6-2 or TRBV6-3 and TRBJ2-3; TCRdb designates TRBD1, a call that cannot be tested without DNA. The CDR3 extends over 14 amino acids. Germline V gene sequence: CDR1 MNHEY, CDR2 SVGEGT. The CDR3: CASSWGGGADTQYF.

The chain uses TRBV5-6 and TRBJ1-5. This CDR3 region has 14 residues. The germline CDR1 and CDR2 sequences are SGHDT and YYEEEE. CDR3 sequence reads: CATHRSFSNQPQHF.

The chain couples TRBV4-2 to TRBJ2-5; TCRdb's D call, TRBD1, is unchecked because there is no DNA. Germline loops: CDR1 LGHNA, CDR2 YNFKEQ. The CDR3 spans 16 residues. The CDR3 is CASSQDSSGQQETQYF.

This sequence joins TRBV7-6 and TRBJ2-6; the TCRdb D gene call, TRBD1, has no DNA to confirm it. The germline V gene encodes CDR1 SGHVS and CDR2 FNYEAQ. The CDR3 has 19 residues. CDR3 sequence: CASSRLGGRATTGANVLTF.

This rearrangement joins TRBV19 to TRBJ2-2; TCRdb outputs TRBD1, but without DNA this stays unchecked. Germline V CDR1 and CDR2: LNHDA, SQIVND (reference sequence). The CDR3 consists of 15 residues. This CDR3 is CASSITTGFTGELFF.

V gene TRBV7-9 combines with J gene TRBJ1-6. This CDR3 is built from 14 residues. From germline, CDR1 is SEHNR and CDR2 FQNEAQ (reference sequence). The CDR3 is CASSLDQGGGALHF.

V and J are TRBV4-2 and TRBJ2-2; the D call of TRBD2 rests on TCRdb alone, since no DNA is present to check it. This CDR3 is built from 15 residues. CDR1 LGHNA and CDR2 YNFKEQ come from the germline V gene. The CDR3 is CASSQDLEGGGELFF.

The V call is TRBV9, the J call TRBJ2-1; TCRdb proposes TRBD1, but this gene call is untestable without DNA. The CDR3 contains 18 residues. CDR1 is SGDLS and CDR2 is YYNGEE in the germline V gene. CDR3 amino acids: CASSRDFLPGTLNNEQFF. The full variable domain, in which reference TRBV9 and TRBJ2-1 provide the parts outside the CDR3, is DSGVTQTPKHLITATGQRVTLRCSPRSGDLSVYWYQQSLDQGLQFLIQYYNGEERAKGNILERFSAQQFPDLHSELNLSSLELGDSALYFCASSRDFLPGTLNNEQFFGPGTRLTVL.

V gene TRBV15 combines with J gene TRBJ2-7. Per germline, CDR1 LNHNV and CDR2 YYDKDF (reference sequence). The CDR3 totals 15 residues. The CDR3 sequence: CATSRERSDNYEQYF.

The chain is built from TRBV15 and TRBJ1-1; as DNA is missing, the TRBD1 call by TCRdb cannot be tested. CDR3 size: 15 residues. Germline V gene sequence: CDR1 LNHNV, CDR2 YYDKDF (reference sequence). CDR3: CATSPSRQQNTEAFF.

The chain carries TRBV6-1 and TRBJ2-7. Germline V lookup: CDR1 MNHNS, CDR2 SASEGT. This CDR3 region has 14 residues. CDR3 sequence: CASTANTDLYEQYF.

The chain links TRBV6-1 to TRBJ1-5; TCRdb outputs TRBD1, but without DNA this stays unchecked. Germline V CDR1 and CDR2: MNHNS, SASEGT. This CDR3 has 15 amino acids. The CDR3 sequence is CASHSGQGAGQPQHF.

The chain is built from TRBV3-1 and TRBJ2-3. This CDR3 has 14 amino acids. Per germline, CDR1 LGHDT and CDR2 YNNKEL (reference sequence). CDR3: CASSLGSNTDTQYF.